This is a list of T cell receptor beta chains from one sample in a study of T cells after yellow fever vaccination. TCRdb redid the calling of the 5' RACE reads with MiXCR, one entry per CDR3 protein. Among hundreds of thousands of distinct CDR3 sequences listed, 9% to 15% were seen once. Sequenced material: PBMCs, taken on the day of the yellow fever booster vaccination. Receptor source: a man between 25 and 39 years old who received the YFV17D yellow fever vaccine. Each CDR3 is given with its conserved first and last residue. A D gene is named only where the DNA matches it firmly. A row's size may be missing; if present it is once, few, many or a size class.

>-|TRBV20-1|TRBJ2-7|few
TGCAGTGCCCAAGAATCCTCCTACGAGCAGTACTTC
CSAQESSYEQYF
>-|TRBV5-8|TRBJ1-5|few
TGTGCCAGCAGCTTGTTCATCGGAGATGGCAATCAGCCCCAGCATTTT
CASSLFIGDGNQPQHF
>-|TRBV5-1|TRBJ2-2|few
TGCGCCAGCCAGGGGTCGGCGAACACCGGGGAGCTGTTTTTT
CASQGSANTGELFF
>-|TRBV27|TRBJ1-5|many
TGTGCCAGCAGTTTCAGGGTGGGCAATCAGCCCCAGCATTTT
CASSFRVGNQPQHF
>-|TRBV5-1|TRBJ2-3|-
TGCGCCAGCAGCTTGGACGGGAGAGCAGATACGCAGTATTTT
CASSLDGRADTQYF
>-|TRBV7-9|TRBJ2-1|few
TGTGCCAGCAGCACCCGATCAGTCAATGAGCAGTTCTTC
CASSTRSVNEQFF
>TRBD2|TRBV9|TRBJ2-5|-
TGTGCCAGCAGCGTAGGGGGTCCAGCGGGAGTCGAGACCCAGTACTTC
CASSVGGPAGVETQYF
>TRBD1|TRBV20-1|TRBJ2-7|few
TGCAGTGCTAGTGGGGACAGGGGGCTGCGGGAGCAGTACTTC
CSASGDRGLREQYF
>-|TRBV20-1|TRBJ2-1|-
TGCAGTGCTAGAGATTTCCGGGGGCGGTACAATGAGCAGTTCTTC
CSARDFRGRYNEQFF
>TRBD1|TRBV2|TRBJ2-3|few
TGTGCCCGCAGTTCCTTACCCGCTGGACAGGGGGCGAGAGATACGCAGTATTTT
CARSSLPAGQGARDTQYF
>-|TRBV27|TRBJ2-7|few
TGTGCCAGCAGCCCCGGGGTGAGATACGAGCAGTACTTC
CASSPGVRYEQYF
>TRBD2|TRBV9|TRBJ2-5|few
TGTGCCAGCAGCGTAGGTGGTTGGTCTAGCGGGAGGCACCTGTACCAAGAGACCCAGTACTTC
CASSVGGWSSGRHLYQETQYF
>-|TRBV6-5|TRBJ1-2|few
TGTGCCAGCAGTTACTCAATCGGGGGCAACTATGGCTACACCTTC
CASSYSIGGNYGYTF
>-|TRBV7-2|TRBJ1-2|few
TGTGCCAGCAGCTTAGCTTTCAACTATGGCTACACCTTC
CASSLAFNYGYTF
>-|TRBV5-6|TRBJ2-5|few
TGTGCCAGCAGCTCGCTAAAGGGCCCAGGCGGGACCCAGTACTTC
CASSSLKGPGGTQYF
>-|TRBV6-2/TRBV6-3|TRBJ1-1|many
TGTGCCAGCAAAACGGGACAAAACGTGGCTTTCTTT
CASKTGQNVAFF
>-|TRBV20-1|TRBJ1-6|-
TGCAGTACCAAACGGTCCAATTCACCCCTCCACTTT
CSTKRSNSPLHF
>-|TRBV6-1|TRBJ1-1|few
TGTGCCAGCAGTGGGGCAGGGGACACTGAAGCTTTCTTT
CASSGAGDTEAFF
>-|TRBV29-1|TRBJ2-3|many
TGCAGCGTTGAAAGAGGGACCCCCCCGACAGATACGCAGTATTTT
CSVERGTPPTDTQYF
>-|TRBV27|TRBJ1-1|-
TGTGCCAGCAGTTTATCGGGGCCCCTAAACACTGAAGCTTTCTTT
CASSLSGPLNTEAFF
>TRBD2|TRBV10-3|TRBJ2-3|few
TGTGCCATCAGTGAGGGGACTAGCGGGAGTAGGTCAGATACGCAGTATTTT
CAISEGTSGSRSDTQYF
>TRBD1|TRBV5-1|TRBJ1-2|few
TGCGCCAGCAGCTTGGGGGACAGGGCGTACGACTATGGCTACACCTTC
CASSLGDRAYDYGYTF
>TRBD2|TRBV20-1|TRBJ2-1|-
TGCAGTGCTCTTCCAGTTGGTAGCGGGGCCTACGACAATGAGCAGTTCTTC
CSALPVGSGAYDNEQFF
>TRBD1|TRBV5-1|TRBJ2-5|few
TGCGCCAGCAGCACGCAGGGGGCAAGAGAGACCCAGTACTTC
CASSTQGARETQYF
>-|TRBV7-3|TRBJ2-5|-
TGTGCCAGCAGCTTACTGGCTTCCCCCTCGGAGACCCAGTACTTC
CASSLLASPSETQYF
>-|TRBV20-1|TRBJ1-5|many
TGCAGTGCTAGTCCCGGGGGGGGCAATCAGCCCCAGCATTTT
CSASPGGGNQPQHF
>-|TRBV30|TRBJ2-6|few
TGTGCCTGGAGCCGTTTAGGACCTGGGGCCAACGTCCTGACTTTC
CAWSRLGPGANVLTF